One sample yielded the 22 T cell receptor beta chains listed below, sequenced in a study of blood T cell repertoires in COVID-19. Generated by immunoSEQ multiplex PCR, the TCRdb table keeps only in-frame clones and is missing some. This sample has 130,000 to 150,000 clones, with approximately 90% found just once. Sequencing was carried out using peripheral blood. These receptors all stem from a woman in her thirties or forties with acute or convalescent COVID-19.

The chain recombines TRBV5-1 with TRBJ1-2; 8 positions agree with TRBD1. Trimming cost V 6 bases and J 3 bases; bases outside gene matches: 4. Germline CDR1 reads SGHRS; CDR2 reads YFSETQ. This CDR3 region has 13 residues. The CDR3 spells CASKVDRDYGYTF. Here the CDR3 DNA reads TGCGCCAGCAAAGTGGACAGGGACTATGGCTACACCTTC.

The chain couples TRBV3-1 (or the pseudogene TRBV3-2) to TRBJ1-1; the match to TRBD1 covers 8 bases. The CDR3 extends over 16 amino acids. Germline loops: CDR1 LGHDT, CDR2 YNNKEL (reference sequence). V shed 4 bases and J 0 bases; nucleotides not matched to a gene: 7. The CDR3 region is CASSRRTGSMNTEAFF. The DNA for the CDR3 is TGTGCCAGCAGCCGTCGGACAGGGAGCATGAACACTGAAGCTTTCTTT.

V is TRBV7-3 and J is TRBJ1-6; D remains ambiguous. The germline CDR1 and CDR2 sequences are SGHTA and FQGTGA. V was cut by 2 bases and J by 6 bases, with 8 bases left in between. The CDR3 covers 14 residues. CDR3 sequence: CASSLDGGNSPLHF. The CDR3 DNA is TGTGCCAGCAGCTTAGATGGCGGTAATTCACCCCTCCACTTT.

This chain links TRBV7-9 with TRBJ1-1; D gene uncertain. This CDR3 is 14 amino acids long. Trimming removed 0 bases from V and 0 bases from J, with 5 bases in between. Germline CDR1 SEHNR, CDR2 FQNEAQ (reference sequence). Here the CDR3 reads CASSLARVNTEAFF. Written as DNA, the CDR3 is TGTGCCAGCAGCTTAGCGCGGGTGAACACTGAAGCTTTCTTT.

The rearrangement links TRBV2 to TRBJ1-2; D not resolved. Deletions cut 0 bases from V and 4 bases from J, with 6 bases between. CDR1 is SNHLY, CDR2 FYNNEI, per germline. The CDR3 extends over 13 amino acids. Written as DNA, the CDR3 is TGTGCCAGCAGTGAAGCGGGCCCCTATGGCTACACCTTC. Translating gives CASSEAGPYGYTF.

This chain joins TRBV11-3 and TRBJ2-2; D is unresolved. CDR1 and CDR2 (germline): SGHNT, YENEEA. Trimming shortened V by 0 bases and J by 6 bases, and 5 bases separated the two germline ends. The CDR3 extends over 13 amino acids. CDR3 sequence reads: CASSLEAAGELFF. The CDR3 DNA follows: TGTGCCAGCAGCTTAGAGGCCGCCGGGGAGCTGTTTTTT.

The chain combines TRBV7-6 with TRBJ1-2, with 8 bases that match TRBD1. The V gene's germline CDR1 is SGHVS and CDR2 FNYEAQ. This CDR3 has 14 amino acids. J was trimmed by 4 bases and V by 0 bases; bases with no gene match: 1. The CDR3 spells CASSLAQGGYGYTF. DNA for the CDR3: TGTGCCAGCAGCTTAGCACAGGGGGGCTATGGCTACACCTTC.

The V and J genes are TRBV5-4 and TRBJ2-1, with 10 bases aligning to TRBD2. The V segment lost 0 bases and the J segment 4 bases; nucleotides outside the gene matches: 4. Looked up from germline, CDR1 is SGHNT and CDR2 is YYREEE (reference sequence). The CDR3 totals 16 residues. CDR3 sequence: CASSLALAGVYNEQFF. The CDR3 DNA is TGTGCCAGCAGCTTGGCCCTAGCGGGAGTGTACAATGAGCAGTTCTTC.

The chain employs TRBV5-1 and TRBJ2-1; D is possibly TRBD1 (5 bases). The length of the CDR3 is 14 residues. Germline CDR1 and CDR2: SGHRS and YFSETQ. V was clipped by 4 bases and J by 4 bases, with 12 bases between them. CDR3: CASSPGTGYNEQFF. The DNA for the CDR3 is TGCGCCAGCAGCCCCGGCACAGGATACAATGAGCAGTTCTTC.

This chain links TRBV3-1 (or the pseudogene TRBV3-2) with TRBJ1-4, with D unclear. The CDR3 is 13 residues long. The germline V gene encodes CDR1 LGHDT and CDR2 YNNKEL (reference sequence). Trimming removed 5 bases at V and 8 bases at J, with 12 bases between. The CDR3 DNA follows: TGTGCCAGCAGCTCGTTCACGGGGGAAAAACTGTTTTTT. Amino acid sequence: CASSSFTGEKLFF.

CDR3: CASSRDGVQETQYF. The CDR3, as DNA: TGTGCCAGCTCACGAGACGGGGTACAGGAGACCCAGTACTTC. This chain joins TRBV18 and TRBJ2-5; D is perhaps TRBD2 (5 bases). This CDR3 is 14 amino acids long. The germline V gene has CDR1 KGHSH and CDR2 LQKENI. V lost 4 bases and J lost 5, with 14 bases in between.

The chain employs TRBV7-3 and TRBJ1-6, with TRBD1 as a possible D gene (6 bases). Trimming stripped 5 bases from V and 12 bases from J, with 17 bases between. Looked up from germline, CDR1 is SGHTA and CDR2 is FQGTGA. The CDR3 runs to 14 residues. This CDR3 reads CASSPQGTQGPLHF. The DNA for the CDR3 is TGTGCCAGCAGCCCCCAAGGGACACAGGGACCCCTCCACTTT.

The CDR3 spells CASSQEVAGERYNEQFF. The CDR3 DNA reads TGTGCCAGCAGCCAAGAAGTAGCGGGAGAACGTTACAATGAGCAGTTCTTC. The chain employs TRBV3-1 (or the pseudogene TRBV3-2) and TRBJ2-1; 9 bases map to TRBD2. Germline V gives CDR1 LGHDT, CDR2 YNNKEL (reference sequence). The CDR3 runs 17 residues. V trimming: 0 bases; J trimming: 4 bases; junction bases outside the gene matches: 7.

The chain joins TRBV19 to TRBJ2-5; 7 bases align to TRBD2. Looked up from germline, CDR1 is LNHDA and CDR2 is SQIVND (reference sequence). After removal of 3 bases from V and 4 bases from J, the junction contained 5 bases not matched to a gene. The CDR3 extends over 14 amino acids. CDR3 sequence: CASSMFREGETQYF. The DNA for the CDR3 is TGTGCCAGTAGTATGTTCAGGGAGGGAGAGACCCAGTACTTC.

The chain is built from TRBV2 and TRBJ1-5; D may be TRBD1 (6 bases). The CDR3 is 13 amino acids. Looked up from germline, CDR1 is SNHLY and CDR2 is FYNNEI. With 7 bases removed from V and 5 bases from J, the gap between germline ends came to 12 bases. CDR3 DNA: TGTGCCAGCACTGGGACAAGAGATCAGCCCCAGCATTTT. This encodes CASTGTRDQPQHF.

This chain joins TRBV3-1 (or the pseudogene TRBV3-2) and TRBJ2-3, with D uncertain. Germline V gene lookup returns CDR1 LGHDT and CDR2 YNNKEL (reference sequence). The CDR3 spans 12 residues. The V and J ends lost 4 bases and 6 bases respectively, with 8 bases between them. The CDR3: CASSRDSDTQYF. CDR3 DNA: TGTGCCAGCAGCCGCGACTCTGATACGCAGTATTTT.

This chain uses TRBV19 with TRBJ1-1, with TRBD1 identical over 9 bases. The CDR3 runs to 15 residues. Looked up from germline, CDR1 is LNHDA and CDR2 is SQIVND (reference sequence). V dropped 5 bases and J dropped 4; count of bases not matched to a gene: 8. The CDR3 DNA sequence: TGTGCCAGTAGTGCCTTACAGGGGGCGGGCACTGAAGCTTTCTTT. It encodes CASSALQGAGTEAFF. The full variable domain, rest sourced from reference TRBV19 and TRBJ1-1, is DGGITQSPKYLFRKEGQNVTLSCEQNLNHDAMYWYRQDPGQGLRLIYYSQIVNDFQKGDIAEGYSVSREKKESFPLTVTSAQKNPTAFYLCASSALQGAGTEAFFGQGTRLTVV.

This clone was detected only a few times. The chain carries TRBV28 and TRBJ1-1; D gene uncertain. CDR1 and CDR2 (germline): MDHEN, SYDVKM. This CDR3 is built from 15 residues. Between the trimmed V and J ends, which lost 4 bases and 1 base, there was a span of 13 bases. The CDR3 bases are TGTGCCAGCAGTTCCTGGGGAGAAAAGAACACTGAAGCTTTCTTT. This codes for CASSSWGEKNTEAFF.

This clone showed up just once. This rearrangement joins TRBV5-6 to TRBJ1-2, with unresolved D. CDR3 length equals 15 residues. Trimming stripped 4 bases from V and 4 bases from J, with 17 bases between. Germline assignment: CDR1 SGHDT and CDR2 YYEEEE. The CDR3 DNA is TGTGCCAGCAGCCCTGGTAGGGAGTTGTCCTATGGCTACACCTTC. Amino acid sequence: CASSPGRELSYGYTF.

This clone appeared a few times. As DNA, the CDR3 is TGTGCCAGCAGTTTTTATCATATTGGGTTGGCTAGCGGGGGGTTGAACACCGGGGAGCTGTTTTTT. Translating it yields CASSFYHIGLASGGLNTGELFF. V and J are TRBV28 and TRBJ2-2; 11 nucleotides match TRBD2. There are 22 residues in the CDR3. Germline CDR1 and CDR2: MDHEN and SYDVKM. J was trimmed by 1 base and V by 3 bases; bases with no gene match: 19. Complete variable domain (other parts from reference TRBV28 and TRBJ2-2): DVKVTQSSRYLVKRTGEKVFLECVQDMDHENMFWYRQDPGLGLRLIYFSYDVKMKEKGDIPEGYSVSREKKERFSLILESASTNQTSMYLCASSFYHIGLASGGLNTGELFFGEGSRLTVL.

This chain connects TRBV9 to TRBJ1-4; D gene ambiguous. Trimming pared 4 bases from V and 0 bases from J, leaving 7 bases between. The CDR3 has 14 residues. Germline values: CDR1 SGDLS, CDR2 YYNGEE. The CDR3 loop reads CASSTAATNEKLFF. The CDR3 nucleotides are TGTGCCAGCAGCACCGCGGCAACTAATGAAAAACTGTTTTTT.

J is TRBJ2-1 and V is TRBV11-2; the match to TRBD2 covers 13 bases. The length of the CDR3 is 17 residues. The germline V gene has CDR1 SGHAT and CDR2 FQNNGV. Losses at the gene ends were 4 bases for V and 1 base for J; bases not matched to a gene: 4. DNA of the CDR3: TGTGCCAGCAGCTGGACTAGCGGGAGTCCTTCCTACAATGAGCAGTTCTTC. This sequence encodes CASSWTSGSPSYNEQFF.